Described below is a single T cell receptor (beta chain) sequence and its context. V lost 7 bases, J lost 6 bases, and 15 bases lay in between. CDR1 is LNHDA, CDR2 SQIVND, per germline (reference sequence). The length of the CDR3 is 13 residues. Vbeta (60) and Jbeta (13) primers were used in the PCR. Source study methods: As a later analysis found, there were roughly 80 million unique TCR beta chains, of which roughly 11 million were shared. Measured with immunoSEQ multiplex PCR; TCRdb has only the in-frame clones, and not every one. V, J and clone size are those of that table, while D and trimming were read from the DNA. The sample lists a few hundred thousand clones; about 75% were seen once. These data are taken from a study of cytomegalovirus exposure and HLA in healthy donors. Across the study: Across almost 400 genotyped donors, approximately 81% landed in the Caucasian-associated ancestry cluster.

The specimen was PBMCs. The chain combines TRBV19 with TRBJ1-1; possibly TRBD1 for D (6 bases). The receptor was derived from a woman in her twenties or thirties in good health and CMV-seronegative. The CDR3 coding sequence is TGTGCCAGTACTACAGGGTATCCCTCTGAAGCTTTCTTT. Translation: CASTTGYPSEAFF.